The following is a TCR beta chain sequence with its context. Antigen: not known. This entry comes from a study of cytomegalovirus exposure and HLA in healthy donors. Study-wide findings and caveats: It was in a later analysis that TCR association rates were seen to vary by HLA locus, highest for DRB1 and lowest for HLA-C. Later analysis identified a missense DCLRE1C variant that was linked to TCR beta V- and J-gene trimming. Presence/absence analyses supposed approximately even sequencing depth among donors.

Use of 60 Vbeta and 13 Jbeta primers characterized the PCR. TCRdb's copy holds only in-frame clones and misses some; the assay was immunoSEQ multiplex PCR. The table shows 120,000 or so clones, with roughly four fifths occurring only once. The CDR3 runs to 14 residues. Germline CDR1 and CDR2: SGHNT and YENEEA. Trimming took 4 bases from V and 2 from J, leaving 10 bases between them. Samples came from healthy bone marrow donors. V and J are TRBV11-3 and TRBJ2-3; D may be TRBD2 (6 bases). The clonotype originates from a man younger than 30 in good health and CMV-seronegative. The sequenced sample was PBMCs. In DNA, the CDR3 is TGTGCCAGCAGCTGGGGGACTGACACAGATACGCAGTATTTT. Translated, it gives CASSWGTDTDTQYF. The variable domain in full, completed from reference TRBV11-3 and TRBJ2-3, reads EAGVVQSPRYKIIEKKQPVAFWCNPISGHNTLYWYLQNLGQGPELLIRYENEEAVDDSQLPKDRFSAERLKGVDSTLKIQPAELGDSAVYLCASSWGTDTDTQYFGPGTRLTVL.